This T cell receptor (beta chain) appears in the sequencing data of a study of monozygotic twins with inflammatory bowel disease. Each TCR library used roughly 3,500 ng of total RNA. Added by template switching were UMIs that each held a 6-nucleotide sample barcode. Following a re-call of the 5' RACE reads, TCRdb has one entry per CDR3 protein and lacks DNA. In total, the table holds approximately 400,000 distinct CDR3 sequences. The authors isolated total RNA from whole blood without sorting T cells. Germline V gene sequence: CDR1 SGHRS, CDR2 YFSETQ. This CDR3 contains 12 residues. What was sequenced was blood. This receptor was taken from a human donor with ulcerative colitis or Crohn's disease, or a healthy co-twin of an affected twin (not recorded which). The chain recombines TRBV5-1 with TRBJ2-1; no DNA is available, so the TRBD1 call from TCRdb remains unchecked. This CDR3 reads CASSLVPGMSFF.